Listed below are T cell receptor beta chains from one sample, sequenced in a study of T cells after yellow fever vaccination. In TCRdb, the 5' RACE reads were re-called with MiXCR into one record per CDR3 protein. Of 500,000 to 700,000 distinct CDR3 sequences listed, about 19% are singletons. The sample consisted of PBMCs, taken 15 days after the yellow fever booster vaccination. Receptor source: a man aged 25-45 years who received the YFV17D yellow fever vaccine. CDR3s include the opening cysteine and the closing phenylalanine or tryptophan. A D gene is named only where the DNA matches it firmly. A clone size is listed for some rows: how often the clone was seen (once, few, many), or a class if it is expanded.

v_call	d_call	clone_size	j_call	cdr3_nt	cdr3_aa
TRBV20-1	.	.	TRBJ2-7	TGCAGTGCCCTGCATTACGATCTCTCCTACGAGCAGTACTTC	CSALHYDLSYEQYF
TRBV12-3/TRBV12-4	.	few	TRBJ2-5	TGTGCCAGCAGTGGGATCCTCCAAGAGACCCAGTACTTC	CASSGILQETQYF
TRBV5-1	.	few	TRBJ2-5	TGCGCCAGCAGCATATCGGACGGGCTTAGGGAGACCCAGTACTTC	CASSISDGLRETQYF
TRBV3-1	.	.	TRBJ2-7	TGTGCCAGCAGCCAAGGGGCAAGATGGGACTTTTACTTC	CASSQGARWDFYF
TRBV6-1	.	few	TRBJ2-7	TGTGCCAGCAGTGATATCGGGCTCGAGCAGTACTTC	CASSDIGLEQYF
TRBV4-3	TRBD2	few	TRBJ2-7	TGCGCCAGCAGCCAAGATCATGCGGGAGGCTACGAGCAGTACTTC	CASSQDHAGGYEQYF
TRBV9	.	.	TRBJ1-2	TGTGCCAGCAGCGTAGGCGGGACAAATAACTATGGCTACACCTTC	CASSVGGTNNYGYTF
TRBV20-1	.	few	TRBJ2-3	TGCAGTGCTATACCCCGGGACCAACAACTGGATACGCAGTATTTT	CSAIPRDQQLDTQYF
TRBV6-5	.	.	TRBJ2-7	TGTGCCAGCAGTAGACAGCTAGGCGAGCAGTACTTC	CASSRQLGEQYF
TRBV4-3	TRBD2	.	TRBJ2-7	TGCGCCAGCAGCCAAGTTAGCGGGGGTGAAGGGGGCCATTACTACGAGCAGTACTTC	CASSQVSGGEGGHYYEQYF
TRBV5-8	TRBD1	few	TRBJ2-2	TGTGCCAGCAGTGACAGGGTTGGCACCGGGGAGCTGTTTTTT	CASSDRVGTGELFF
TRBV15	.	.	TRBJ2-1	TGTGCCACCAGCAGAGGGCTCGAGGCGGGTGGGGTGGTCTTC	CATSRGLEAGGVVF
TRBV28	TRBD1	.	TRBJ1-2	TGTGCCAGCAGTCCTCCCGGGACAGGGTTTCCCTGGGGCTACACCTTC	CASSPPGTGFPWGYTF
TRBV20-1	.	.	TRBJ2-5	TGCAGTGCGCAGCCTTCGTGGACCCACCAAGAGACCCAGTACTTC	CSAQPSWTHQETQYF
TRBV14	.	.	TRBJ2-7	TGTGCCAGCAGCGAGGGCTGGGGCGACTACGAGCAGTACTTC	CASSEGWGDYEQYF
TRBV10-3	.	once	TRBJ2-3	TGTGCCATCAGTGAGGGTAGCGCCTTCACAGATACGCAGTATTTT	CAISEGSAFTDTQYF
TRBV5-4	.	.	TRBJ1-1	TGTGCCAGCAGCCCCGGTGCGTCACTGGGGACTGAAGCTTTCTTT	CASSPGASLGTEAFF
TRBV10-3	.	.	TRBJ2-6	TGTGCCATCAAACCCCCTGGGGTCGGGGCCAACGTCCTGACTTTC	CAIKPPGVGANVLTF
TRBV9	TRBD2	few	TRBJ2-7	TGTGCCAGCAGCGTAGAAGCGGGAGGGCTGAACTCCTACGAGCAGTACTTC	CASSVEAGGLNSYEQYF
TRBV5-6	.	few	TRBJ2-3	TGTGCCAGCAGCCTCAGGGTTACAGATACGCAGTATTTT	CASSLRVTDTQYF
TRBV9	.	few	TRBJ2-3	TGTGCCAGCAGCCCCCTTGGGGCTAGCGGCACAGATACGCAGTATTTT	CASSPLGASGTDTQYF
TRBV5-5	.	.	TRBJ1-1	TGTGCCAGCAGTTTATATGACGGGTTGAACACTGAAGCTTTCTTT	CASSLYDGLNTEAFF
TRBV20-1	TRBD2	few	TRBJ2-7	TGCAGTGCGCCTCGACTAGCGGGAGGTACCTACGAGCAGTACTTC	CSAPRLAGGTYEQYF
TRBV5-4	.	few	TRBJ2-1	TGTGCCAGCAGCTTGTTCGGTAGAAGCTATGAGCAGTTCTTC	CASSLFGRSYEQFF
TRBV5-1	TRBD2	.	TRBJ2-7	TGCGCCAGCAACCCAGCCCTAGCGGGAGAAAACGAGCAGTACTTC	CASNPALAGENEQYF